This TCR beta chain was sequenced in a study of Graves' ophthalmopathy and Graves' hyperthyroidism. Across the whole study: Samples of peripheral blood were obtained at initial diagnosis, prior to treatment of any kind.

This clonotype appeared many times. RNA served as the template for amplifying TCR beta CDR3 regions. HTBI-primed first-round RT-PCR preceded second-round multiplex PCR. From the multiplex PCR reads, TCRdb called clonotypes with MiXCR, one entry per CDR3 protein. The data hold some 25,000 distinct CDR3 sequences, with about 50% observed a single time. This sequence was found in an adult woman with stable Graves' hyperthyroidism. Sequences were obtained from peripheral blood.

CDR3 coding DNA: TGTGCCAGCAGCTTGGGACTAGCGGGAGGGCCGACAGATACGCAGTATTTT. It codes for CASSLGLAGGPTDTQYF. V is TRBV5-5 and J is TRBJ2-3; TRBD2 matches at 14 bases. The trim removed 0 bases at V and 3 bases at J, leaving 3 bases unmatched. The germline gives CDR1 SGHKS, CDR2 YYEKEE (reference sequence). The CDR3 runs to 17 residues.